Below, 10 T cell receptor beta chains from the same sample are listed, as sequenced in a study of tumor and adjacent non-tumor tissue in lung cancer. The template was RNA from unsorted bulk tissue. More than 3 cm separated this lung sample from the edge of the tumor. TCRbeta libraries were built with three rounds of nested PCR, modified from ARM-PCR. TCRdb re-analysed the multiplex PCR reads in MiXCR, keeping a single row per CDR3 protein. This table holds 90,000 to 100,000 distinct CDR3 sequences, 75% to 90% found once. Sequencing was performed on distant non-tumor lung tissue. Receptor source: a man in his fifties or sixties with small cell lung cancer.

J is TRBJ2-5 and V is TRBV28; no clear D. Trimming cost V 2 bases and J 5 bases, with 12 bases left between them. Germline V gene sequence: CDR1 MDHEN, CDR2 SYDVKM. The CDR3 spans 14 residues. This CDR3 reads CASSLTPRLETQYF. As DNA, the CDR3 is TGTGCCAGCAGTTTAACACCCCGGCTGGAGACCCAGTACTTC.

Notes on this clonotype: One end of the junction is discordant with germline, which a read error may explain. This chain uses TRBV29-1 with TRBJ2-3; 9 bases are a match to TRBD2. Germline V CDR1 and CDR2: SQVTM, ANQGSEA. This CDR3 comprises 14 residues. The CDR3 DNA is TGCAGCGTAGGTGGGACTAGCTACACAGATATGCAGTTTTTT. Translation gives CSVGGTSYTDMQFF.

As to this clonotype: Likely a read error: the CDR3 ends without its conserved phenylalanine or tryptophan. The limits of the CDR3 on the DNA are not certain, so only TCRdb's listed CDR3 is given. The V and J genes are TRBV5-1 and TRBJ2-6; the table's D call, TRBD1, has no DNA check behind it. Germline CDR1 SGHRS, CDR2 YFSETQ. The CDR3 comprises 17 residues, both ends counted. The chain's CDR3 is CASSLFNAGSGANVLAL.

In its sample, this clonotype was seen a few times. The rearrangement links TRBV9 to TRBJ2-3, with D unclear. The CDR3 contains 13 residues. Germline CDR1 and CDR2: SGDLS and YYNGEE. Trimming took 1 base from V and 6 from J, leaving 9 bases between them. DNA for the CDR3: TGTGCCAGCAGCGTATTGGTCACCGATACGCAGTATTTT. Translating it yields CASSVLVTDTQYF.

A word on this clonotype: Compared with germline, one end of the junction differs, possibly owing to a read error. V is TRBV11-2 and J is TRBJ2-3; D could derive from TRBD1 or TRBD2 (6 bases each). The length of the CDR3 is 16 residues. From germline, CDR1 is SGHAT and CDR2 FQNNGV. The CDR3 region has the DNA TGTGCCAACAGCTCAACTCTAGGAGGGGGAACAGATACTCAATATTTT. Translated: CANSSTLGGGTDTQYF.

To note about this clonotype: This could be a read error, since a much larger clone is one nucleotide away. The J gene is TRBJ2-1, the V gene TRBV13; 7 nucleotides line up with TRBD1. Per germline, CDR1 PRHDT and CDR2 FYEKMQ (reference sequence). The CDR3 is 13 amino acids. Here the CDR3 reads CASTPGGYNELFF. CDR3 coding DNA: TGTGCCAGCACGCCAGGGGGATACAATGAGCTGTTCTTC.

The chain couples TRBV6-1 to TRBJ2-1; a possible D gene is TRBD2 (5 bases). The CDR3 runs 14 residues. The germline CDR1 and CDR2 sequences are MNHNS and SASEGT. Trimming removed 11 bases at V and 7 bases at J, with 21 bases between. CDR3: CAGIFRGSRNEQFF. The DNA for the CDR3 is TGTGCCGGTATCTTTAGAGGGAGTAGGAATGAGCAGTTCTTC.

About this clonotype: An end of the junction does not agree with germline; a read error may underlie this. The V call is TRBV6-5, the J call TRBJ1-3; unclear D gene. The CDR3 contains 15 residues. Germline CDR1 reads MNHEY; CDR2 reads SVGAGI. The CDR3 DNA follows: TGTGCCGGCAGTTTGCGAGGGCTTTCTGGAAACACCATATGTTTT. It codes for CAGSLRGLSGNTICF.

Notes on this clonotype: Here the CDR3 omits its conserved ending phenylalanine or tryptophan, so a read error is the likely source. The CDR3 DNA is TGTGCCAGCAGTGACAGGGGTGACTATAATTCACGCCTCCACCTT. Translation gives CASSDRGDYNSRLHL. The chain is built from TRBV6-1 and TRBJ1-6, with a weak D call TRBD1 (6 bases). The CDR3 is made up of 15 amino acids. Germline CDR1 and CDR2: MNHNS and SASEGT.

Worth noting for this clonotype: The junction departs from germline at one end; a sequencing error may be responsible. This sequence joins TRBV4-1 and TRBJ2-7, with D hard to call. The CDR3 runs 13 residues. Germline V lookup: CDR1 MGHRA, CDR2 YSYEKL. The CDR3 DNA follows: TGCGTCAGCAGTTTCGACGGGCTCTACGAGCATTACTTC. Protein product: CVSSFDGLYEHYF.